This T cell receptor beta chain stems from a study of T cells in Graves' hyperthyroidism and ophthalmopathy. Study conclusions and caveats: Blood also carried most thyroid clonotypes expanded above 0.001. Separation of ophthalmopathy from stable hyperthyroidism was achieved by a 13 V-J model.

This clonotype showed up many times. Its antigen is not identified. CDR3 size: 15 residues. V dropped 5 bases and J dropped 1 base, with 12 bases sitting between them. Germline CDR1 is SGHTA and CDR2 is FQGNSA. Amplified TCR beta CDR3 regions derived from RNA transcripts. With the HTBI primer set, the TCR CDR3 went through a first round of RT-PCR. TCRdb analysed the multiplex PCR reads with MiXCR anew, one entry per CDR3 protein. The sample yields around 350,000 distinct CDR3 sequences, approximately 13% seen once. Researchers barred patients who had uncontrolled infection, other autoimmune disease, pregnancy or lactation. Fresh 10 ml peripheral blood yielded PBMCs.

The chain uses TRBV7-2 and TRBJ1-3, with a possible D match to TRBD1 (5 bases). The sequence derives from a woman between 18 and 29 years old with Graves' hyperthyroidism. The sample was blood. In DNA, the CDR3 is TGTGCCAGCAGCGGCTACCAGGGTTCTGGAAACACCATATATTTT. This codes for CASSGYQGSGNTIYF.